This T cell receptor beta chain comes out of a study of T-cell reconstitution after alpha-beta-depleted transplantation in children. Construction of the TCRbeta library involved unique molecular identifiers. MiXCR was run by TCRdb on the PCR reads, yielding one entry per CDR3 protein. The sample yields about 360,000 distinct CDR3 sequences, about an eighth seen once. This clonotype was seen repeatedly, ten times or more. Germline V CDR1 and CDR2: SGHRS, YFSETQ. The CDR3 extends over 17 amino acids. V shed 3 bases, J shed 4 bases, and the junction held 5 bases outside the gene matches. The V call is TRBV5-1, the J call TRBJ2-1, with TRBD2 matching over 15 bases. The source was PBMCs, collected from the stem cell graft. This sequence was found in a human donor who donated a stem cell graft to a child with Fanconi anemia. CDR3 sequence reads: CASSSGTSGGKYNEQFF. The CDR3 nucleotides are TGCGCCAGCAGCTCTGGGACTAGCGGGGGGAAATACAATGAGCAGTTCTTC.